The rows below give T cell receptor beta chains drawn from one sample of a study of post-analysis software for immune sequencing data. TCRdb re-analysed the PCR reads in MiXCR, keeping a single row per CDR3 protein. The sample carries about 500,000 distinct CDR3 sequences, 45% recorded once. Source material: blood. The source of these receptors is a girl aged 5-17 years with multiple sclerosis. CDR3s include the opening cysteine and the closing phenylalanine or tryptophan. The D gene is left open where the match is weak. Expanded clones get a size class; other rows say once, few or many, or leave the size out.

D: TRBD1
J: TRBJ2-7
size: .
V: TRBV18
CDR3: CASSPGAGQGAYEQYF
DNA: TGTGCCAGCTCACCGGGTGCTGGACAGGGGGCCTACGAGCAGTACTTC

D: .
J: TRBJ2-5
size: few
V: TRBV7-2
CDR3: CASSPPGHRETQYF
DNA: TGTGCCAGCAGTCCACCGGGACACAGAGAGACCCAGTACTTC

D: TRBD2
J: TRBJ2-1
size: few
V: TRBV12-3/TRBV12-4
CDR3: CASRSGTSGFDEQFF
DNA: TGTGCCAGCAGGTCCGGGACTAGCGGGTTCGATGAGCAGTTCTTC

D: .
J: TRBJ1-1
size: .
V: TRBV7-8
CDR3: CASSPDRVGRTEAFF
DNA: TGTGCCAGCAGCCCCGACCGGGTCGGGAGGACTGAAGCTTTCTTT

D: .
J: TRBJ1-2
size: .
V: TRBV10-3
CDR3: CAISQDTYTF
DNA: TGTGCCATCAGCCAGGACACCTACACCTTC

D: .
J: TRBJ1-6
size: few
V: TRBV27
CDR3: CASSFSSLNSPLHF
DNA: TGTGCCAGCAGTTTCAGCTCCCTAAATTCACCCCTCCACTTT

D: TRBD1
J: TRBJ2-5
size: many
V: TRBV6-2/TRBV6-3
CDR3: CASSSTGGETQYF
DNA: TGTGCCAGCAGCTCAACAGGGGGAGAGACCCAGTACTTC

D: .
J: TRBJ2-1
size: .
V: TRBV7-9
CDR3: CASTPRTAVYNEQFF
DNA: TGTGCCAGCACGCCGAGGACAGCAGTTTACAATGAGCAGTTCTTC

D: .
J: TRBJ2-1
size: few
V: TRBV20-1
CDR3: CSASGGLLAANNEQFF
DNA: TGCAGTGCTAGTGGGGGGCTGCTAGCGGCTAACAATGAGCAGTTCTTC

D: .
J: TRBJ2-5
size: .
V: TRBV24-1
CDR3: CATSDFLETQYF
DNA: TGTGCCACCAGTGATTTCTTGGAGACCCAGTACTTC

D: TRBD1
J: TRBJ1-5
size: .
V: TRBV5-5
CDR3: CASSYYDRDNQPQHF
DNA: TGTGCCAGCAGCTATTACGACAGGGACAATCAGCCCCAGCATTTT

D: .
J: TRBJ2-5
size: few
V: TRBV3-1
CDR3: CASSQDSGGTIQETQYF
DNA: TGTGCCAGCAGCCAAGATTCCGGTGGGACCATACAAGAGACCCAGTACTTC

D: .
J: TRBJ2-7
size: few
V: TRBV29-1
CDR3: CSVETASLYEQYF
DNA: TGCAGCGTTGAAACAGCCTCTCTCTACGAGCAGTACTTC

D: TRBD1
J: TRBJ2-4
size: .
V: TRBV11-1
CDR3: CASSVGQVTNIQYF
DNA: TGTGCCAGCAGCGTGGGACAGGTTACAAACATTCAGTACTTC

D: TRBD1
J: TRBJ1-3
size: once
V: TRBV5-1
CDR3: CASRDLDRIGNTIYF
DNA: TGCGCCAGCAGGGACCTGGACAGGATAGGAAACACCATATATTTT

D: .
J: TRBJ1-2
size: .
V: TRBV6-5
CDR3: CASSYGAGVYGYTF
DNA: TGTGCCAGCAGTTATGGGGCAGGGGTTTATGGCTACACCTTC

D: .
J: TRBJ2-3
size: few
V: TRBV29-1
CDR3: CSAGGRITDTQYF
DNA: TGCAGCGCCGGAGGACGGATCACAGATACGCAGTATTTT

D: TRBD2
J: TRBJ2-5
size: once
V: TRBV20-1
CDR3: CSAREVSSGGETQYF
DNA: TGCAGTGCTAGAGAGGTGTCTAGCGGGGGAGAGACCCAGTACTTC